This T cell receptor beta chain originates from a study of control samples from healthy donors and cancer patients. TCRdb's copy holds only in-frame clones and misses some; the assay was immunoSEQ multiplex PCR. This table has some 220,000 clones, around 94% appearing once. Germline CDR1 reads LNHDA; CDR2 reads SQIVND (reference sequence). J lost 2 bases, V lost 5 bases, and 5 bases had no gene match. This CDR3 is 15 amino acids long. This TCR derives from a man aged 45-65 years in good health. Input material: blood. V usage is TRBV19 and J usage is TRBJ2-3; 9 nucleotides agree with TRBD2. The CDR3 sequence is CASSPVAGDTDTQYF. Here the CDR3 DNA reads TGTGCCAGTAGTCCAGTAGCGGGGGACACAGATACGCAGTATTTT.